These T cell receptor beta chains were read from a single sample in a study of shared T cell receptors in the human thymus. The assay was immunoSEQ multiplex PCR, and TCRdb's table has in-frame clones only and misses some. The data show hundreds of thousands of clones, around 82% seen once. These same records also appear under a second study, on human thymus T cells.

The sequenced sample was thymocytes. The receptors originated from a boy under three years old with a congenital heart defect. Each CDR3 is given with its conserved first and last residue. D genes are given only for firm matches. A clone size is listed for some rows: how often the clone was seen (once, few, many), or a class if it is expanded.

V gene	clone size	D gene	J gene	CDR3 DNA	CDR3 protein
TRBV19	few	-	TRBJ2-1	TGTGCCAGTAGTCCCAGGGGTCCGCCTTCCTCCTACAATGAGCAGTTCTTC	CASSPRGPPSSYNEQFF
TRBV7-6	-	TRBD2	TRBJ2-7	TGTGCCAGCAGCTTCCCGGGGGGCTACGAGCAGTACTTC	CASSFPGGYEQYF
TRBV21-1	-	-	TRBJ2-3	TGTGCCAGCAAGGGACTAGCGGATAGCACAGATACGCAGTATTTT	CASKGLADSTDTQYF
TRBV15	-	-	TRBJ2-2	TGTGCCACCAGCAGAGAAAGCCCCGGGGAGCTGTTTTTT	CATSRESPGELFF
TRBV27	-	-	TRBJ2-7	TGTGCCAGCAGTCCGACCGGGGGATACGAGCAGTACTTC	CASSPTGGYEQYF
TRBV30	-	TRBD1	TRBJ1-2	TGTGCCTGGAGTTCCGGGACAGGGTTCTATGGCTACACCTTC	CAWSSGTGFYGYTF
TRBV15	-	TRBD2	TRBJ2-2	TGTGCCACCAGCAGAGTCTGGGTAGCGGGCCGCACCGGGGAGCTGTTTTTT	CATSRVWVAGRTGELFF
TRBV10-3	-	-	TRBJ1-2	TGTGCCACTCAACAGGAGGGTGCGGCCTTCTCCTATGGCTACACCTTC	CATQQEGAAFSYGYTF
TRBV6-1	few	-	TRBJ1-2	TGTGCCAGCAGTGAAGACAGGGCTCACAATTCTAACTATGGCTACACCTTC	CASSEDRAHNSNYGYTF
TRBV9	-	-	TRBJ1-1	TGTGCCAGCAGCGTAGGCAGGCCCATGAACACTGAAGCTTTCTTT	CASSVGRPMNTEAFF
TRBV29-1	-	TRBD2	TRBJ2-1	TGCAGCGTTCGGGGGCGGGAGGACAATGAGCAGTTCTTC	CSVRGREDNEQFF
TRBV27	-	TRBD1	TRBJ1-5	TGTGCCAGCAGTCCCCGGACAGGGGATCAGCCCCAGCATTTT	CASSPRTGDQPQHF
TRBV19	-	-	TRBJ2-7	TGTGCCAGTAGTATAAAAACAGGGCCCGCCTACGAGCAGTACTTC	CASSIKTGPAYEQYF